This T cell receptor beta chain was recorded in a study of blood T cell repertoires in COVID-19. The overall study: Acute-phase and convalescent COVID-19 samples originated in the United States, Italy and Spain. PBMCs, B-cell-depleted T cells, or T cells were the source of the cDNA or gDNA that made up the material.

Per germline, CDR1 SNHLY and CDR2 FYNNEI. V dropped 6 bases and J dropped 4 bases, with 16 bases sitting between them. There are 15 residues in the CDR3. The data were produced by immunoSEQ multiplex PCR, yet TCRdb's version contains in-frame clones alone and is incomplete. The sample shows 150,000 to 250,000 clones, 85% to 95% of them seen only once. The chain recombines TRBV2 with TRBJ1-5; D not resolved. This sequence was found in a man younger than 45 with COVID-19, enrolled during active disease. The sequenced sample consisted of peripheral blood. The CDR3 DNA sequence: TGTGCCAGCAGCGGCGACGGAGGAGGGAATCAGCCCCAGCATTTT. Amino acids: CASSGDGGGNQPQHF. The full variable domain, with the rest looked up from reference TRBV2 and TRBJ1-5, is EPEVTQTPSHQVTQMGQEVILRCVPISNHLYFYWYRQILGQKVEFLVSFYNNEISEKSEIFDDQFSVERPDGSNFTLKIRSTKLEDSAMYFCASSGDGGGNQPQHFGDGTRLSIL.